A selection of T cell receptor beta chains follows, all from one sample in a study of blood T cell repertoires in COVID-19. This table comes from immunoSEQ multiplex PCR, and its TCRdb copy is limited to in-frame clones, with some not included. The sample has about 100,000 clones, approximately 90% seen once. The sequencing sample was made of peripheral blood. These receptor sequences come from a man over 45 with acute or convalescent COVID-19. CDR3s include the opening cysteine and the closing phenylalanine or tryptophan. A D gene is named only where the DNA matches it firmly. Size is stated for part of the rows, as once, few or many counts, or as a class when the clone is expanded.

V gene: TRBV27
D gene: .
J gene: TRBJ2-7
clone size: .
CDR3 DNA: TGTGCCAGCAGTGGGATCCTTGGGGGCCACGAGCAGTACTTC
CDR3 protein: CASSGILGGHEQYF

V gene: TRBV7-8
D gene: .
J gene: TRBJ2-3
clone size: .
CDR3 DNA: TGTGCCAGCAGCTTTGTCAATACGCAGTATTTT
CDR3 protein: CASSFVNTQYF

V gene: TRBV10-2
D gene: .
J gene: TRBJ1-2
clone size: .
CDR3 DNA: TGCGCCAGCAGTGAGACGATTGGCGAGGCCCGCTACACCTTC
CDR3 protein: CASSETIGEARYTF

V gene: TRBV13
D gene: TRBD1
J gene: TRBJ1-6
clone size: .
CDR3 DNA: TGTGCCAGCAGCTTAACCCTGGGACAGGGGAATAATTCACCCCTCCACTTT
CDR3 protein: CASSLTLGQGNNSPLHF

V gene: TRBV5-1
D gene: TRBD1
J gene: TRBJ1-4
clone size: .
CDR3 DNA: TGCGCCAGCAACGACAGGGGGTTTGAGGATGAAAAACTGTTTTTT
CDR3 protein: CASNDRGFEDEKLFF

V gene: TRBV18
D gene: TRBD1
J gene: TRBJ1-5
clone size: few
CDR3 DNA: TGTGCCAGCTCACCAGAGACAGGGGGCCTCAATCAGCCCCAGCATTTT
CDR3 protein: CASSPETGGLNQPQHF

V gene: TRBV18
D gene: .
J gene: TRBJ2-3
clone size: .
CDR3 DNA: TGTGCCAGCTCACCATACAGGGGCACAGATACGCAGTATTTT
CDR3 protein: CASSPYRGTDTQYF

V gene: TRBV4-2
D gene: .
J gene: TRBJ1-3
clone size: .
CDR3 DNA: TGTGCCAGCAGCCAGGGGGGTGACGGAAACACCATATATTTT
CDR3 protein: CASSQGGDGNTIYF

V gene: TRBV5-6
D gene: TRBD1
J gene: TRBJ1-5
clone size: .
CDR3 DNA: TGTGCCAGCAGCCCGGACAGGGGACTTCAGCCCCAGCATTTT
CDR3 protein: CASSPDRGLQPQHF

V gene: TRBV6-6
D gene: TRBD2
J gene: TRBJ2-2
clone size: .
CDR3 DNA: TGTGCCAGCAGTCCCCGGACTAGCGGGAGTAGGGGTTTGACCGGGGAGCTGTTTTTT
CDR3 protein: CASSPRTSGSRGLTGELFF

V gene: TRBV5-8
D gene: .
J gene: TRBJ2-6
clone size: .
CDR3 DNA: TGTGCCAGCAGCGAGGGGTCGGGACATAAGATTTCTGGGGCCAACGTCCTGACTTTC
CDR3 protein: CASSEGSGHKISGANVLTF

V gene: TRBV6-5
D gene: .
J gene: TRBJ1-2
clone size: .
CDR3 DNA: TGTGCCAGCAGTTCAGGGGCCACCTATGGCTACACCTTC
CDR3 protein: CASSSGATYGYTF

V gene: TRBV7-2
D gene: .
J gene: TRBJ1-2
clone size: .
CDR3 DNA: TGTGCCAGCATCCTAGATACACTAGCTAACTATGGCTACACCTTC
CDR3 protein: CASILDTLANYGYTF

V gene: TRBV30
D gene: TRBD1
J gene: TRBJ1-6
clone size: .
CDR3 DNA: TGTGCCTGGAGTCCAGGACAGGGAAGTTATAATTCACCCCTCCACTTT
CDR3 protein: CAWSPGQGSYNSPLHF

V gene: TRBV6-5
D gene: .
J gene: TRBJ2-7
clone size: .
CDR3 DNA: TGTGCCAGCATAGCCTATGCCTCCGAGCAGTACTTC
CDR3 protein: CASIAYASEQYF

V gene: TRBV18
D gene: .
J gene: TRBJ2-7
clone size: few
CDR3 DNA: TGTGCCAGCTCACCACTCCAGGGGTCCTACGAGCAGTACTTC
CDR3 protein: CASSPLQGSYEQYF

V gene: TRBV5-1
D gene: TRBD1
J gene: TRBJ2-5
clone size: .
CDR3 DNA: TGCGCCAGCAGCTCGGGGGACAGGGGGCTTGAGACCCAGTACTTC
CDR3 protein: CASSSGDRGLETQYF

V gene: TRBV7-2
D gene: TRBD2
J gene: TRBJ2-5
clone size: .
CDR3 DNA: TGTGCCAGCAGCGCATTTAGCGGGTTTCAAGAGACCCAGTACTTC
CDR3 protein: CASSAFSGFQETQYF

V gene: TRBV12-5
D gene: .
J gene: TRBJ2-6
clone size: .
CDR3 DNA: TGTGCTAGTGGTTTGGCCACAGGTTCCGGGGCCAACGTCCTGACTTTC
CDR3 protein: CASGLATGSGANVLTF

V gene: TRBV5-8
D gene: .
J gene: TRBJ2-1
clone size: few
CDR3 DNA: TGTGCCAGCAGCTTGCGGGTAAAACGGTGGGTTGCGCAGTTCTTC
CDR3 protein: CASSLRVKRWVAQFF

V gene: TRBV24-1
D gene: TRBD1
J gene: TRBJ2-2
clone size: .
CDR3 DNA: TGTGCCACCCGGAGTAACAGGGGAATCACCGGGGAGCTGTTTTTT
CDR3 protein: CATRSNRGITGELFF

V gene: TRBV7-9
D gene: .
J gene: TRBJ1-5
clone size: .
CDR3 DNA: TGTGCCAGCAGCTTAGAGGGGGATCAGCCCCAGCATTTT
CDR3 protein: CASSLEGDQPQHF

V gene: TRBV10-2
D gene: TRBD2
J gene: TRBJ2-3
clone size: few
CDR3 DNA: TGCGCCAGCGGGGGGGTCAGCGGTGGCCGGGTCACAGATACGCAGTATTTT
CDR3 protein: CASGGVSGGRVTDTQYF

V gene: TRBV19
D gene: .
J gene: TRBJ2-7
clone size: .
CDR3 DNA: TGTGCCAGGCCGGGGGAGCAGTACTTC
CDR3 protein: CARPGEQYF

V gene: TRBV7-9
D gene: .
J gene: TRBJ2-7
clone size: .
CDR3 DNA: TGTGCCAGCAGCCCAACGCAGGGTATAACCCACTACGAGCAGTACTTC
CDR3 protein: CASSPTQGITHYEQYF

V gene: TRBV18
D gene: .
J gene: TRBJ1-4
clone size: .
CDR3 DNA: TGTGCCAGCTCACCCAGAGAGGCTAACGGAGGGGAAAAACTGTTTTTT
CDR3 protein: CASSPREANGGEKLFF

V gene: TRBV3-1/TRBV3-2
D gene: .
J gene: TRBJ2-5
clone size: .
CDR3 DNA: TGTGCCAGCAGCCCGGGTGAATCTCGGACCCAGTACTTC
CDR3 protein: CASSPGESRTQYF

V gene: TRBV18
D gene: .
J gene: TRBJ1-4
clone size: .
CDR3 DNA: TGTGCCAGCTCACCACCGGAGACCGGGGGTGAAAAACTGTTTTTT
CDR3 protein: CASSPPETGGEKLFF

V gene: TRBV5-4
D gene: .
J gene: TRBJ1-2
clone size: .
CDR3 DNA: TGTGCCAGCAGCCGGGTACAGGGAATCTATGGCTACACCTTC
CDR3 protein: CASSRVQGIYGYTF

V gene: TRBV19
D gene: TRBD2
J gene: TRBJ2-1
clone size: few
CDR3 DNA: TGTGCCAGTAGTATGGAGCGGGAGAGGTCGGGGCAGTTCTTC
CDR3 protein: CASSMERERSGQFF

V gene: TRBV2
D gene: TRBD2
J gene: TRBJ2-5
clone size: .
CDR3 DNA: TGTGCCAGCAGGAGGGGAGGGACCCAAGAGACCCAGTACTTC
CDR3 protein: CASRRGGTQETQYF

V gene: TRBV5-1
D gene: TRBD2
J gene: TRBJ2-5
clone size: .
CDR3 DNA: TGCGCCAGCAGCGTGTACGGGGGGGCAGAGACCCAGTACTTC
CDR3 protein: CASSVYGGAETQYF

V gene: TRBV29-1
D gene: .
J gene: TRBJ2-6
clone size: .
CDR3 DNA: TGCAGCGCCGAAGGTCAGGGGTCGGGGGCCAACGTCCTGACTTTC
CDR3 protein: CSAEGQGSGANVLTF

V gene: TRBV2
D gene: .
J gene: TRBJ1-2
clone size: .
CDR3 DNA: TGTGCCAGCAGTGAGAGGGGACTACCGAGTTCCACCTTC
CDR3 protein: CASSERGLPSSTF

V gene: TRBV4-3
D gene: TRBD2
J gene: TRBJ2-3
clone size: .
CDR3 DNA: TGCGCCAGCAGCCAAGATATGCGGGGGGGGGTTACGCAGTATTTT
CDR3 protein: CASSQDMRGGVTQYF

V gene: TRBV9
D gene: .
J gene: TRBJ1-6
clone size: once
CDR3 DNA: TGTGCCAGCAGTCGACTCCCCGGACAGAATTCACCCCTCCACTTT
CDR3 protein: CASSRLPGQNSPLHF

V gene: TRBV6-6
D gene: TRBD2
J gene: TRBJ2-3
clone size: .
CDR3 DNA: TGTGCCAGCAGACGGCAGCGGGAGCCACCGGGAGATACGCAGTATTTT
CDR3 protein: CASRRQREPPGDTQYF

V gene: TRBV20-1
D gene: .
J gene: TRBJ2-5
clone size: .
CDR3 DNA: TGCAGTGCTAGTGAACCTAACCGGGACACTCTCCAAGAGACCCAGTACTTC
CDR3 protein: CSASEPNRDTLQETQYF

V gene: TRBV6-5
D gene: TRBD2
J gene: TRBJ2-7
clone size: .
CDR3 DNA: TGTGCCAGCAGTTTCCGGGACTACGACTACGAGCAGTACTTC
CDR3 protein: CASSFRDYDYEQYF

V gene: TRBV5-1
D gene: .
J gene: TRBJ1-2
clone size: few
CDR3 DNA: TGCGCCAGCAGCTTGGCCGCTCAGATCTATGGCTACACCTTC
CDR3 protein: CASSLAAQIYGYTF

V gene: TRBV7-9
D gene: TRBD1
J gene: TRBJ1-4
clone size: .
CDR3 DNA: TGTGCCAGCAGCTCCGGGACAGGGTTCTTCGAGGCAACTAATGAAAAACTGTTTTTT
CDR3 protein: CASSSGTGFFEATNEKLFF

V gene: TRBV19
D gene: .
J gene: TRBJ1-5
clone size: .
CDR3 DNA: TGTGCCAGTAGTATCCAAGGGGCCGCCAATCAGCCCCAGCATTTT
CDR3 protein: CASSIQGAANQPQHF

V gene: TRBV3-1/TRBV3-2
D gene: .
J gene: TRBJ2-1
clone size: .
CDR3 DNA: TGTGCCAGCAGCCCGACAGCACCCTACAATGAGCAGTTCTTC
CDR3 protein: CASSPTAPYNEQFF